This TCR beta chain was sequenced during a study of blood T cell repertoires in COVID-19. Turning to the study itself: Both acute and convalescent COVID-19 samples were obtained from the United States, Italy and Spain.

Profiling relied on immunoSEQ multiplex PCR, and the TCRdb table lists in-frame clones only, not all of them. The sample holds 300,000 or so clones, about nine tenths seen once. Germline V gives CDR1 SEHNR, CDR2 FQNEAQ (reference sequence). Trimming cost V 5 bases and J 4 bases, with 16 bases left between them. The CDR3 runs to 15 residues. The V call is TRBV7-9, the J call TRBJ2-3; maybe TRBD1 (6 bases). The sequence was obtained from a man in his forties or fifties with active or convalescent COVID-19. Sequencing was carried out using peripheral blood. The CDR3 loop is CASSPRTAQSDTQYF. DNA of the CDR3: TGTGCCAGCAGCCCTCGGACAGCACAATCAGATACGCAGTATTTT. The full variable domain, completed using reference TRBV7-9 and TRBJ2-3, is DTGVSQNPRHKITKRGQNVTFRCDPISEHNRLYWYRQTLGQGPEFLTYFQNEAQLEKSRLLSDRFSAERPKGSFSTLEIQRTEQGDSAMYLCASSPRTAQSDTQYFGPGTRLTVL.